Below are 23 T cell receptor beta chains sequenced from a single sample in a study of cytomegalovirus exposure and HLA in healthy donors. The PCR used 60 Vbeta and 13 Jbeta primers. The assay was immunoSEQ multiplex PCR, and TCRdb's table has in-frame clones only and misses some. The table shows around 170,000 clones, with approximately 84% occurring only once. The sequenced sample consisted of PBMCs. The receptors were gathered from a boy aged 2 to 10 in good health and CMV-seronegative.

The chain's CDR3 is CASSLGLAAQETQYF. The DNA for the CDR3 is TGCGCCAGCAGCTTGGGGCTAGCGGCACAAGAGACCCAGTACTTC. This rearrangement joins TRBV5-1 to TRBJ2-5; 7 nucleotides match TRBD2. V trimming: 0 bases; J trimming: 2 bases; junction bases outside the gene matches: 4. Germline loops: CDR1 SGHRS, CDR2 YFSETQ. The CDR3 loop spans 15 amino acids.

This chain connects TRBV30 to TRBJ2-2; D is unresolved. V was shortened by 4 bases and J by 4 bases, with 13 bases between the two germline ends. The CDR3 extends over 14 amino acids. Germline-derived CDR1 and CDR2 are GTSNPN and SVGIG (reference sequence). The CDR3 region has the DNA TGTGCCTGGAACGGAGTGAAGCGCACCGGGGAGCTGTTTTTT. Translated: CAWNGVKRTGELFF.

CDR3 region: CASSAGTSGSLGFTQYF. As DNA, the CDR3 is TGTGCCAGCAGTGCCGGGACTAGCGGGAGCTTGGGCTTCACGCAGTATTTT. The chain recombines TRBV6-1 with TRBJ2-3; 14 bases agree with TRBD2. The CDR3 has 17 amino acids. Germline loops: CDR1 MNHNS, CDR2 SASEGT. Trimming at V came to 4 bases and at J to 9 bases, leaving 12 bases not matched to a gene.

This clone was picked up a small number of times. The chain recombines TRBV2 with TRBJ1-1, with D possibly matching TRBD1 (6 bases). The CDR3 consists of 14 residues. The germline V gene encodes CDR1 SNHLY and CDR2 FYNNEI. V gave up 3 bases and J gave up 3 bases, with 11 bases separating them. The CDR3 loop reads CASSDSGQHTEAFF. As DNA, the CDR3 is TGTGCCAGCAGTGACTCCGGACAGCACACTGAAGCTTTCTTT.

J is TRBJ1-1 and V is TRBV19, with D possibly TRBD1 on 5 matching bases. Germline V gene lookup returns CDR1 LNHDA and CDR2 SQIVND (reference sequence). The CDR3 totals 14 residues. The germline V and J ends were trimmed by 8 bases and 5 bases, with 18 bases remaining between them. The DNA of the CDR3 is TGTGCCAGTTTTATCGGGGGGAGTCGGACTGAAGCTTTCTTT. This sequence encodes CASFIGGSRTEAFF. Drawing the rest from reference TRBV19 and TRBJ1-1, the complete variable domain is DGGITQSPKYLFRKEGQNVTLSCEQNLNHDAMYWYRQDPGQGLRLIYYSQIVNDFQKGDIAEGYSVSREKKESFPLTVTSAQKNPTAFYLCASFIGGSRTEAFFGQGTRLTVV.

DNA for the CDR3: TGTGCCAGCAGGCGGACTAGCGAAAGACTTAGCACAGATACGCAGTATTTT. Translated, it gives CASRRTSERLSTDTQYF. This chain uses TRBV27 with TRBJ2-3; 9 bases are a match to TRBD2. The CDR3 runs to 17 residues. Trimming took 6 bases from V and 0 from J; bases not matched to a gene: 10. Germline CDR1 reads MNHEY; CDR2 reads SMNVEV (reference sequence).

The genes are TRBV7-9 and TRBJ2-1; 10 bases agree with TRBD2. Losses at the gene ends were 1 base for V and 8 bases for J; bases not matched to a gene: 5. CDR3 length: 15 amino acids. The germline V gene has CDR1 SEHNR and CDR2 FQNEAQ (reference sequence). The CDR3 is CASSLVLAGYYEQFF. CDR3 nucleotide sequence: TGTGCCAGCAGCTTAGTACTAGCGGGGTACTATGAGCAGTTCTTC.

This clone has only a few counts. At one boundary the junction diverges from the germline segment, which might be a read error. The V gene is TRBV2, the J gene TRBJ2-2; 7 bases are shared with TRBD1. There are 14 residues in the CDR3. Germline V CDR1 and CDR2: SNHLY, FYNNEI. The CDR3 region is CASSDRARVGELFF. The DNA for the CDR3 is TGTGCCAGTAGTGACAGGGCAAGGGTCGGGGAGCTGTTTTTT.

The chain combines TRBV7-8 with TRBJ1-5, with D tentatively TRBD1 (5 bases). V lost 3 bases, J lost 6 bases, and 12 bases lay in between. Germline assignment: CDR1 SGHVS and CDR2 FQNEAQ. This CDR3 has 14 amino acids. The CDR3 loop reads CASSLPGRVQPQHF. For the CDR3, the DNA is TGTGCCAGCAGCTTGCCAGGGAGGGTTCAGCCCCAGCATTTT.

This rearrangement joins TRBV6-5 to TRBJ2-7; 12 bases align to TRBD2. The V gene end was trimmed by 8 bases and the J gene end by 7 bases; junction bases not matched to a gene: 12. The CDR3 consists of 15 residues. The germline gives CDR1 MNHEY, CDR2 SVGAGI. CDR3 region: CASCRLAGERGEQYF. The CDR3 DNA sequence: TGTGCCAGCTGCCGACTAGCGGGAGAGCGCGGGGAGCAGTACTTC.

The chain links TRBV2 to TRBJ1-5, with D possibly TRBD1 on 6 matching bases. The ends were cut back, 7 bases at V and 1 base at J, with 17 bases in the middle. The germline gives CDR1 SNHLY, CDR2 FYNNEI. The CDR3 totals 16 residues. The CDR3 sequence: CASTNNRAGSNQPQHF. CDR3 sequence (DNA): TGTGCCAGCACTAATAACAGGGCCGGGAGCAATCAGCCCCAGCATTTT.

The chain joins TRBV7-2 to TRBJ2-1; TRBD2 is a possible D gene (6 bases). Germline values: CDR1 SGHTA, CDR2 FQGNSA. This CDR3 comprises 15 residues. Trimming cost V 5 bases and J 9 bases, with 20 bases left between them. CDR3 nucleotide sequence: TGTGCCAGCAGCCTTCGACTAGGGCTTAGAGCTGAGCAGTTCTTC. Encoded protein: CASSLRLGLRAEQFF.

The count of this clone is one. The rearrangement links TRBV5-6 to TRBJ1-2; 8 positions match TRBD1. With V trimmed by 2 bases and J by 8 bases, 5 bases remained unmatched. The germline V gene has CDR1 SGHDT and CDR2 YYEEEE. This CDR3 has 13 amino acids. CDR3 bases: TGTGCCAGCAGCTTTCAGGGGGCTCAGGGCTACACCTTC. Encoded protein: CASSFQGAQGYTF.

CDR3 DNA: TGTGCCATCAGTGAGTCGGTGAGGAGGAACACTGAAGCTTTCTTT. Translation gives CAISESVRRNTEAFF. This rearrangement joins TRBV10-3 to TRBJ1-1, with D hard to call. Trimming pared 0 bases from V and 1 base from J, leaving 9 bases between. The length of the CDR3 is 15 residues. In germline, CDR1 is ENHRY, CDR2 SYGVKD.

The chain links TRBV6-1 to TRBJ2-3; TRBD2 is a possible D gene (5 bases). Per the germline V gene, CDR1 is MNHNS and CDR2 is SASEGT. The CDR3 is 14 amino acids. V lost 10 bases and J lost 0, with 14 bases in between. The CDR3 spells CATLGGPSTDTQYF. CDR3 bases: TGTGCCACCCTTGGAGGCCCGAGCACAGATACGCAGTATTTT.

There are a few counts of this clone. The chain employs TRBV28 and TRBJ2-7; 11 positions agree with TRBD1. Germline V CDR1 and CDR2: MDHEN, SYDVKM. Germline trimming cut 3 bases from V and 5 bases from J; bases unmatched to any gene: 3. The CDR3 loop spans 14 amino acids. CDR3 sequence reads: CASSLGQGGHEQYF. CDR3 sequence (DNA): TGTGCCAGCAGTTTGGGACAGGGGGGCCACGAGCAGTACTTC.

The V call is TRBV27, the J call TRBJ1-2, with TRBD1 matching 10 bases. V trimming: 6 bases; J trimming: 3 bases; junction bases outside the gene matches: 4. Germline V gene data show CDR1 as MNHEY and CDR2 as SMNVEV (reference sequence). This CDR3 spans 14 amino acids. The CDR3 sequence: CASSRGQGDYGYTF. The DNA of the CDR3 is TGTGCCAGCAGCCGCGGACAGGGGGACTATGGCTACACCTTC.

V gene TRBV27 combines with J gene TRBJ2-1; 14 nucleotides match TRBD2. Germline V gives CDR1 MNHEY, CDR2 SMNVEV (reference sequence). The CDR3 loop spans 16 amino acids. The V segment lost 5 bases and the J segment 7 bases; nucleotides outside the gene matches: 7. This CDR3 reads CASSTGTSGSGNEQFF. The DNA for the CDR3 is TGTGCCAGCAGTACCGGGACTAGCGGGAGTGGAAATGAGCAGTTCTTC.

This chain uses TRBV30 with TRBJ1-6; 7 nucleotides align to TRBD1. Germline trimming cut 5 bases from V and 6 bases from J; bases unmatched to any gene: 4. The CDR3 contains 13 residues. Germline loops: CDR1 GTSNPN, CDR2 SVGIG (reference sequence). The CDR3 coding sequence is TGTGCCTGGTGTAGACAGGGTAATTCACCCCTCCACTTT. Protein product: CAWCRQGNSPLHF.

The CDR3 nucleotides read TGTGCCAGCAGTTACTCGGGCGGGACTAGCTGGGACGAGCAGTACTTC. The encoded protein is CASSYSGGTSWDEQYF. The chain has TRBV6-6 and TRBJ2-7; 9 nucleotides line up with TRBD2. The CDR3 loop spans 16 amino acids. V lost 0 bases, J lost 5 bases, and 8 bases stayed unmatched. Germline V lookup: CDR1 MNHNY, CDR2 SVGAGI (reference sequence).

This sequence joins TRBV30 and TRBJ1-2, with 9 bases lining up with TRBD1. CDR3 length equals 15 residues. Unmatched junction bases numbered 10, after V lost 3 bases and J lost 5 bases. The germline gives CDR1 GTSNPN, CDR2 SVGIG (reference sequence). DNA for the CDR3: TGTGCCTGGAGGGGGGGGCTAGGACAGGGGTATGGCTACACCTTC. It codes for CAWRGGLGQGYGYTF.

The chain is built from TRBV7-9 and TRBJ2-2; D unresolved. The germline V gene encodes CDR1 SEHNR and CDR2 FQNEAQ (reference sequence). V gave up 1 base and J gave up 4 bases, with 7 bases separating them. The CDR3 totals 14 residues. The CDR3 protein is CASSLVIGTGELFF. CDR3 in DNA: TGTGCCAGCAGCTTAGTCATCGGCACCGGGGAGCTGTTTTTT.

The rearrangement uses TRBV30 and TRBJ1-5; D is ambiguous. V was clipped by 0 bases and J by 5 bases, with 11 bases between them. The germline CDR1 and CDR2 sequences are GTSNPN and SVGIG (reference sequence). This CDR3 contains 14 residues. The CDR3 sequence is CAWSVRSSDQPQHF. CDR3 bases: TGTGCCTGGAGTGTACGAAGTTCGGATCAGCCCCAGCATTTT.